The clone carrying this TCR beta chain was seen only a few times. This specimen comes from a study of regulatory T cells in long-lasting Graves disease. Germline V gives CDR1 SGHRS, CDR2 YFSETQ. J gave up 1 base and V 4 bases, and 11 bases lay outside the gene matches. The CDR3 runs to 17 residues. The time point: newly diagnosed GD, antithyroid drugs for less than 3 months. Scientists built the TCR library using RNA that was extracted from PBMCs. Both iRepertoire HTBI primers and Arm-PCR of CDR3 regions were used to build the TCR beta libraries. A single record per CDR3 protein comes from TCRdb applying MiXCR to the multiplex PCR reads. The sample records approximately 400,000 distinct CDR3 sequences, under 15% being singletons. These data were also filed under a second study, of T cells in Graves' hyperthyroidism and ophthalmopathy. That work adds: From stable hyperthyroidism, ophthalmopathy was set apart by a 13 V-J model.

The chain couples TRBV5-1 to TRBJ2-1; TRBD1 agrees at 7 bases. The starting material was peripheral blood mononuclear cells (PBMCs), obtained at new diagnosis, from a patient treated with antithyroid drugs. This clonotype was obtained from a woman in her 30s with Graves disease. In nucleotides, the CDR3 is TGCGCCAGCAGCCCAACAACAGGGGCCGGTTCCTACAATGAGCAGTTCTTC. It is translated as CASSPTTGAGSYNEQFF.